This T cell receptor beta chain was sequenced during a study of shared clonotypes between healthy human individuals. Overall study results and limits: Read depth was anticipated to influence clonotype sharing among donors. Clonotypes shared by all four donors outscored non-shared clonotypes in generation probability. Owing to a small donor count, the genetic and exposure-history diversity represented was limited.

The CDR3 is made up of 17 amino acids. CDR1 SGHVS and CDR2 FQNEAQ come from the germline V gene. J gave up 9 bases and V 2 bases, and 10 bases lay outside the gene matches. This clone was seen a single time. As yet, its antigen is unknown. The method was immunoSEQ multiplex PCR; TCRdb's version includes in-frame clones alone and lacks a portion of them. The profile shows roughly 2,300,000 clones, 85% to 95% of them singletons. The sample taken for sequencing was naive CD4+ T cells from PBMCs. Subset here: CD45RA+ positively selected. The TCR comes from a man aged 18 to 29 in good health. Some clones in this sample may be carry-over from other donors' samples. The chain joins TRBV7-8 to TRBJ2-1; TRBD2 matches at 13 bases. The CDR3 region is CASSLSRLAGGGGEQFF. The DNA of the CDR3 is TGTGCCAGCAGCTTAAGTCGACTAGCGGGAGGTGGAGGTGAGCAGTTCTTC.